The TCR beta chain described here comes from a study of T cell responses to AZD1222 COVID-19 vaccine (dated by TCRdb to about 2021). About the full investigation: TCR sequencing covered roughly 230 trial participants: some 210 given two doses of AZD1222 and 26 given two doses of MenACWY control vaccine. Enrollment into the trials was organized by age into subgroups of 18-55, 56-69 and 70-plus years, and those subgroups contained roughly 160, 29 and 62 TCR-sequenced participants, respectively.

Results and caveats for the whole study, not just this receptor: The vaccine-associated CD4 TCRs covered the entire spike protein, and the dominant responses fell in regions 160-218 and 743-854. Reportedly, close to half of the unique spike-specific TCRs recognized epitopes lying outside the regions that are mutated in the B.1.351 and B.1.1.7 variants. Spike-specific TCR breadth and depth rose significantly after two AZD1222 doses compared with day 0 and with MenACWY recipients. In the small 56-69-year group, the increase in depth fell short of significance, most likely because of low power. Most participants were white British and females outnumbered males, and the authors suggested that clonal diversity may have been underestimated. Conclusions about previously exposed vaccinees are limited because only five to seven AZD1222 recipients were SARS-CoV-2 seropositive at baseline. Because no day 14 peak-response samples were available, repertoires were characterized only after the peak T cell response.

CDR1 LNHDA and CDR2 SQIVND were looked up in the germline V gene (reference sequence). The junction shows trimming of 5 bases on V and 0 bases on J, and the gene matches do not reach 8 bases of it. The CDR3, cysteine through phenylalanine, is 16 amino acids long. The entry retains the CDR3 DNA only, 48 bases that are in frame from base 1. This clone was picked up one time. Its antigen remains unidentified. There are no base qualities to consult, and no much larger clone falls within one base. The time point label on this specimen signifies: about 28 days (+/-7) after the second vaccine dose. AZD1222 recipients with second doses at about 4 weeks or about 12 weeks were pooled, because spike-specific TCR depth and breadth did not differ between schedules. Vaccinee samples were obtained from the UK trials COV001 and COV002, which included a single-blind randomized controlled phase 2/3 trial of AZD1222 (ChAdOx1 nCoV-19) in healthy adults. For TCRbeta chain sequencing, PBMC samples were collected from trial participants at day 0 and at day 28 after the second dose.

The CDR3 regions of human TCRbeta chains were analyzed by immunosequencing. Processing in the source paper ran as follows. Repertoire TCRs were checked for matches against a reference library of SARS-CoV-2-specific TCRs that had been generated using the MIRA antigen-specificity platform. Breadth was defined as the fraction of unique TCRs that were SARS-CoV-2-associated, and depth was defined as the fraction of total T cells that were SARS-CoV-2-associated. Using the MIRA data, every spike-specific TCR was mapped to the spike region that the TCR reacted to and assigned to either a CD4 or a CD8 class. Log10-transformed breadth and depth values were compared by one-way ANOVA with Sidak's multiple comparisons tests. The clones in this table, taken by TCRdb from immuneACCESS, are in-frame only. Not every clone is retained; where verified, under half of the shortfall comes from an unresolved V gene, and the cause of the rest is unknown. D and trimming come from the DNA, and the V and J calls and clone size come from that table. The table for this sample lists about 150,000 clones; over 85% of them were counted only once. The ten largest clones capture approximately 7% of the sample.

The chain uses TRBV19 and TRBJ2-3, and 7 bases in between align with TRBD1. Here the sequenced sample was peripheral blood, taken 28 days after the second AZD1222 dose. The receptor's source is an adult who received the AZD1222 COVID-19 vaccine. The DNA sequence is given as TGTGCCAGTAGTCGACAGGGAAACCCGAGCACAGATACGCAGTATTTT. Protein translation: CASSRQGNPSTDTQYF. The full variable domain, with segments outside the CDR3 supplied by the reference TRBV19 and TRBJ2-3 proteins, appears as DGGITQSPKYLFRKEGQNVTLSCEQNLNHDAMYWYRQDPGQGLRLIYYSQIVNDFQKGDIAEGYSVSREKKESFPLTVTSAQKNPTAFYLCASSRQGNPSTDTQYFGPGTRLTVL.